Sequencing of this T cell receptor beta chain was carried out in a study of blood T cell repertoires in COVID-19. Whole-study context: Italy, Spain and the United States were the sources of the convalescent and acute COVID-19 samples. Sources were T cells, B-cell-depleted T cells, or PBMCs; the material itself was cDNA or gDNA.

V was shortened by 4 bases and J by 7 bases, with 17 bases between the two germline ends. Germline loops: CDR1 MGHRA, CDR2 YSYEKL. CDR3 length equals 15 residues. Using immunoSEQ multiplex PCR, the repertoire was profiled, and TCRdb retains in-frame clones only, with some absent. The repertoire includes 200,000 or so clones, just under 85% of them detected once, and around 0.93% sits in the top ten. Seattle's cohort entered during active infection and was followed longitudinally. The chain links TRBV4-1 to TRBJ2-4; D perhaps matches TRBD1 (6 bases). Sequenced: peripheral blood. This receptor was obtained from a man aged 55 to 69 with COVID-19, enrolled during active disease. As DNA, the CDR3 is TGCGCCAGCAGCCTCCCAGGGGCTTTGGAGAACATTCAGTACTTC. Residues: CASSLPGALENIQYF.